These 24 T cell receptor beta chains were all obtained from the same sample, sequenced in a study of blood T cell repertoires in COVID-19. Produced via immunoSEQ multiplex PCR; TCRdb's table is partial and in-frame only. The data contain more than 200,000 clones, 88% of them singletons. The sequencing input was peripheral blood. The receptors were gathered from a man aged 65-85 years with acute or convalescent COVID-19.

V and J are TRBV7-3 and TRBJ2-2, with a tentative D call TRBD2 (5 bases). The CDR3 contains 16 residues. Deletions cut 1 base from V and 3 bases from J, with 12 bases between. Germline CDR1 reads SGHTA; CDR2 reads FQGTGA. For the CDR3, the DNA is TGTGCCAGCAGCTTAAGAAACGTGCGGGACACCGGGGAGCTGTTTTTT. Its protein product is CASSLRNVRDTGELFF.

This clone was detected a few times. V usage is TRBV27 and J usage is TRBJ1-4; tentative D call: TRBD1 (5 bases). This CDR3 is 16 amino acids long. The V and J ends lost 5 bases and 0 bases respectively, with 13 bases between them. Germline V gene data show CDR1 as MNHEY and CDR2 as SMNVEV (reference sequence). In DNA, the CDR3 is TGTGCCAGCAGTCCGCAGGGAGGTGCAACTAATGAAAAACTGTTTTTT. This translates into CASSPQGGATNEKLFF.

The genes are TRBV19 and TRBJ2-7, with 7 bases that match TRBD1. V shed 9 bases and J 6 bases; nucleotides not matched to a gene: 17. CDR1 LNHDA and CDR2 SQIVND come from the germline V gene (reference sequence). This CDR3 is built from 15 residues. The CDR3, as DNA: TGTGCCAGCAAGAAAATCGGGACAGTCGAAGGCGAGCAGTACTTC. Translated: CASKKIGTVEGEQYF.

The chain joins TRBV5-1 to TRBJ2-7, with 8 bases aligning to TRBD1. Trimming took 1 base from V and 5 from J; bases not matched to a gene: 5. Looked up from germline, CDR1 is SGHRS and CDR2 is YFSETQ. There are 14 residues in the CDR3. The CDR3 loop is CASSLQGARDEQYF. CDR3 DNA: TGCGCCAGCAGCTTGCAGGGGGCGCGGGACGAGCAGTACTTC.

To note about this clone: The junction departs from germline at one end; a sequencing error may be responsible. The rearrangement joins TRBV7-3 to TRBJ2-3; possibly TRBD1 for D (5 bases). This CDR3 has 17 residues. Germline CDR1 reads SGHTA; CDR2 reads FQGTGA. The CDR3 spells CASSLRGGFSSTDTQYF. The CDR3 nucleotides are TGTGCCAGCAGTTTAAGGGGCGGTTTTTCAAGCACAGATACGCAGTATTTT.

The CDR3, as DNA: TGCGCCAGCAGCCAAGATAAAACCGGGACAGCTGAAGCTTTCTTT. Protein: CASSQDKTGTAEAFF. The chain has TRBV4-3 and TRBJ1-1; 7 bases map to TRBD1. The germline V gene encodes CDR1 LGHNA and CDR2 YSLEER. CDR3 size: 15 residues. J was trimmed by 6 bases and V by 0 bases; bases with no gene match: 7.

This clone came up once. The CDR3 here is CASSFYQETQYF. Here the CDR3 DNA reads TGTGCCAGCAGCTTCTACCAAGAGACCCAGTACTTC. The genes are TRBV7-2 and TRBJ2-5; D is unclear. V was shortened by 3 bases and J by 0 bases, with 2 bases between the two germline ends. The V gene's germline CDR1 is SGHTA and CDR2 FQGNSA. The CDR3 has 12 amino acids.

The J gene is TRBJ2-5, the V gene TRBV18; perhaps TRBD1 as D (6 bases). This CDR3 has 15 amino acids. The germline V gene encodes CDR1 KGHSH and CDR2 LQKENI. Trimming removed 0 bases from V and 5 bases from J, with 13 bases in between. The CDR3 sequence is CASSPPGGSWETQYF. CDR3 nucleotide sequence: TGTGCCAGCTCACCACCAGGGGGATCCTGGGAGACCCAGTACTTC.

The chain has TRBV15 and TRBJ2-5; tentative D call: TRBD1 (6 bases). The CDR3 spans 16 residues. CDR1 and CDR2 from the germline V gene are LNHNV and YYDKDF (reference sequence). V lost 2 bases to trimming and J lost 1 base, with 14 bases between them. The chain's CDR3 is CATSRSPTGVQETQYF. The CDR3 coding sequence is TGTGCCACCAGCAGATCCCCGACAGGCGTCCAAGAGACCCAGTACTTC.

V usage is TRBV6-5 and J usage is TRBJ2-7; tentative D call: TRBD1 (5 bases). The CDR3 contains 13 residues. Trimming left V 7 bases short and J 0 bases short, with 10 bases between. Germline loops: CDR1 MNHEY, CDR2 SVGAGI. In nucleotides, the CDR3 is TGTGCCAGCATGACAGAGTACTCCTACGAGCAGTACTTC. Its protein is CASMTEYSYEQYF.

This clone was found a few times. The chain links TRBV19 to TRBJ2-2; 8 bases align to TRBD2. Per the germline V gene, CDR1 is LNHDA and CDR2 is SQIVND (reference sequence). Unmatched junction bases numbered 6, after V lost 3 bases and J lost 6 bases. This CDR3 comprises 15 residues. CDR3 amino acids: CASSMNSGRPGELFF. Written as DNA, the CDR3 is TGTGCCAGTAGTATGAACAGCGGGAGACCCGGGGAGCTGTTTTTT.

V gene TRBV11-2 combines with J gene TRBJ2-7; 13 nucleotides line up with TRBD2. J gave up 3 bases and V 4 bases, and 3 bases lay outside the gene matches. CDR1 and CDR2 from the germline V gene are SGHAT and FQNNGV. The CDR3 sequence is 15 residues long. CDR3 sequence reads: CASSWGLAGNYEQYF. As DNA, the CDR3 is TGTGCCAGCAGCTGGGGACTAGCGGGGAACTACGAGCAGTACTTC.

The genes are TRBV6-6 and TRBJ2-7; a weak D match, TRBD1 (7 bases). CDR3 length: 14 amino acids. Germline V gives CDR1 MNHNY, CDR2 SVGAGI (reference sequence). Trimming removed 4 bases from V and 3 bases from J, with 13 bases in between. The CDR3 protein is CASSSHRGGYEQYF. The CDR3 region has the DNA TGTGCCAGCAGTTCCCACAGGGGAGGCTACGAGCAGTACTTC.

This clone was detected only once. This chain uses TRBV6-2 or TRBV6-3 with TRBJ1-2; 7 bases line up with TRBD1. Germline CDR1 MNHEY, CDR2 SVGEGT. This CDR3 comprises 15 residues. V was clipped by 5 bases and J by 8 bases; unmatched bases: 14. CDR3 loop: CASSPRDRPLGGYTF. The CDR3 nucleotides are TGTGCCAGCAGTCCCAGGGACAGACCCTTGGGAGGCTACACCTTC.

CDR3 nucleotide sequence: TGTGCCAGCAGACGGACTAGCGGGAGCTACAATGAGCAGTTCTTC. Encoded protein: CASRRTSGSYNEQFF. V usage is TRBV27 and J usage is TRBJ2-1, with TRBD2 identical over 13 bases. V shed 6 bases and J 3 bases; nucleotides not matched to a gene: 2. The CDR3 loop spans 15 amino acids. Germline CDR1 reads MNHEY; CDR2 reads SMNVEV (reference sequence).

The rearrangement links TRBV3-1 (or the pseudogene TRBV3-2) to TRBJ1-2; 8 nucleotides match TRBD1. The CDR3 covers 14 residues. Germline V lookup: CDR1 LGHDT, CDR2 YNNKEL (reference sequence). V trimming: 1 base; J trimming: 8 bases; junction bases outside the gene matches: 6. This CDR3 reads CASSQVDRVGGYTF. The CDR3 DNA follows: TGTGCCAGCAGCCAAGTGGACAGGGTTGGGGGCTACACCTTC.

DNA for the CDR3: TGTGCCAGCAGTGCCCAGGGGGGCACTGAAGCTTTCTTT. Encoded protein: CASSAQGGTEAFF. This sequence joins TRBV27 and TRBJ1-1, with 7 positions matching TRBD1. Germline CDR1 is MNHEY and CDR2 is SMNVEV (reference sequence). This CDR3 is 13 amino acids long. V lost 5 bases to trimming and J lost 4 bases; unmatched junction nucleotides: 4.

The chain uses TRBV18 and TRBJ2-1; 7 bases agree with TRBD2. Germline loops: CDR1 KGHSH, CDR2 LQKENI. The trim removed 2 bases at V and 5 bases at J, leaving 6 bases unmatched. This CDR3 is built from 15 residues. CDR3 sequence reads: CASSPTGGRNNEQFF. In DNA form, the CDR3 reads TGTGCCAGCTCACCAACGGGGGGACGGAACAATGAGCAGTTCTTC.

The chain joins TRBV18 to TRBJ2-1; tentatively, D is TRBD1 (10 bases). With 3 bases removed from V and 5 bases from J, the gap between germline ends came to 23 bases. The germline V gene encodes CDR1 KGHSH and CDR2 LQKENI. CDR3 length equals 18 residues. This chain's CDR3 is CASSPRQGASSGNNEQFF. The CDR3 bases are TGTGCCAGCTCACCCCGACAGGGGGCGTCTAGCGGGAACAATGAGCAGTTCTTC.

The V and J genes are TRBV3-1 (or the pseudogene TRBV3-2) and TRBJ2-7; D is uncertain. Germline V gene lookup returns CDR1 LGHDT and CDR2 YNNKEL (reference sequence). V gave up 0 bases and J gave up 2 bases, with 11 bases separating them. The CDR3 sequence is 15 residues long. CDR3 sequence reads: CASSQDQISAYEQYF. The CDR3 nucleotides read TGTGCCAGCAGCCAAGATCAAATAAGCGCCTACGAGCAGTACTTC.

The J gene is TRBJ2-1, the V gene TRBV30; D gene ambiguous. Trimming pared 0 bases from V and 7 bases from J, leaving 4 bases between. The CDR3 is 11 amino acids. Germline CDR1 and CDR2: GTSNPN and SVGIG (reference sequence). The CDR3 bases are TGTGCCTGGAGTGTACTGAATGAGCAGTTCTTC. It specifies CAWSVLNEQFF.

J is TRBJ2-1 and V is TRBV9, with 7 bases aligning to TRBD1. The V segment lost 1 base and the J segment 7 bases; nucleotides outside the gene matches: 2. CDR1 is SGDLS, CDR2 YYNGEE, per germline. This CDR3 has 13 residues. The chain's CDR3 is CASSVLTGNEQFF. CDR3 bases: TGTGCCAGCAGCGTACTGACAGGGAATGAGCAGTTCTTC.

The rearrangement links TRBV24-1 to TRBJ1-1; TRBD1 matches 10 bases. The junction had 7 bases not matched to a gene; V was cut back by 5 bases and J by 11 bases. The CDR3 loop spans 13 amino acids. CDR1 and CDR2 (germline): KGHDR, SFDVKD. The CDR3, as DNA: TGTGCCACCAGTGCCGGGGGACAGGGGTACGCTTTCTTT. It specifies CATSAGGQGYAFF.

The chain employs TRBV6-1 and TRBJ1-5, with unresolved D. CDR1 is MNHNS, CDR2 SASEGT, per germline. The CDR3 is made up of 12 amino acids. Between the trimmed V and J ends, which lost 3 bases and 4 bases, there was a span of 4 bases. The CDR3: CASSERNQPQHF. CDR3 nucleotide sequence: TGTGCCAGCAGTGAGAGGAATCAGCCCCAGCATTTT.